The entry that follows covers one T cell receptor beta chain sequence. Its antigen is still unknown. No per-base quality is available; no much larger clone lies one base away. V is pared back by 0 bases and J by 10 bases, with 9 bases lying between the germline termini. Taken from the germline V gene (reference sequence), the CDR1 and CDR2 loops are SEHNR and FQNEAQ. The cysteine opens and the phenylalanine closes a CDR3 of 12 amino acids. Only CDR3 DNA remains: 36 bases, in frame from the first base. Collaborating institutions collected whole blood in K2EDTA tubes following their own protocols. For TCRbeta analysis, collaborator samples were shipped as frozen whole blood, as isolated PBMCs, or as DNA extracted from either sample type. The data originate from a study of blood T cell repertoires in COVID-19 (TCRdb year 2020). Regarding the research as a whole: The collaborator samples originated in the United States, Italy and Spain and spanned the acute and convalescent phases of COVID-19. The material from the prospective study consisted of cDNA or gDNA derived from T cells, B-cell-depleted T cells, or PBMCs. Subjects who had been exposed to COVID-19, were actively infected with it, or had recovered from it provided the deeply sampled blood TCRbeta repertoires that made up the dataset. The repertoires were made available in a free public database intended to serve as a resource for research on the immune response to SARS-CoV-2. Samples were obtained from the ongoing ImmuneRACE study (first 160 participants) and from over 1,000 subjects provided by 6 global collaborators. Nearly every sample came with metadata listing a de-identified subject ID, COVID-19 status, age in years and sex. Where available, HLA class I and class II types were obtained from metadata supplied by the sample provider rather than from assay-based typing.

What the research found in general, with its limitations: Clinical and demographic metadata were provided uncurated, with the amount varying by source and participant.

The immunoSEQ Assay, a bias-controlled multiplex PCR, was used to amplify TCRbeta CDR3 regions from genomic DNA. Turning to the authors' computational methods: Within the assay, amplification of reference gene primers was used to estimate how many nucleated cells each sample contained. Sequence reads were collapsed and filtered to measure the absolute abundance of every unique TCRbeta CDR3 rearrangement. For each sample, productive Simpson clonality was calculated as the square root of Simpson's diversity index across productive rearrangements. The table comes from immuneACCESS by way of TCRdb, which keeps in-frame sequences with V and J called. Part of the clones is missing from these tables; in studies checked, under half for an unresolved V gene and the rest for unknown reasons. That table supplies the V and J calls and clone size; D and trimming were determined from the DNA. The sample table shows more than 200,000 clones, and roughly 83% are seen once. About 8.1% of the sample lies in the top ten.

The sample consisted of peripheral blood. The clonotype comes from an elderly man with acute or convalescent COVID-19. The V gene is TRBV7-9 and the J gene is TRBJ1-1; confidence is insufficient to name the D gene. The CDR3 reads CASSLAETRAFF. The DNA sequence follows: TGTGCCAGCAGCTTAGCGGAGACGAGAGCTTTCTTT.